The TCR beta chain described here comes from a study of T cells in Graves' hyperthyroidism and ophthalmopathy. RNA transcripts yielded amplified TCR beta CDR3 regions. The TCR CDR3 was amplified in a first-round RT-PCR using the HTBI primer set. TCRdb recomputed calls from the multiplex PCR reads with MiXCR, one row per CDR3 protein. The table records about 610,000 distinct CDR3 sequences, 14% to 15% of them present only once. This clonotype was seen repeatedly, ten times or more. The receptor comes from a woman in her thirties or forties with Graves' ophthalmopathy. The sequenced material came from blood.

CDR3 nucleotide sequence: TGCAGTGCTAGCAGGGACAGGGGCTCCTACGAGCAGTACTTC. Its translation: CSASRDRGSYEQYF. This chain uses TRBV20-1 with TRBJ2-7, with 10 nucleotides matching TRBD1. V was clipped by 3 bases and J by 0 bases; unmatched bases: 2. CDR3 size: 14 residues. Germline V gene sequence: CDR1 DFQATT, CDR2 SNEGSKA (reference sequence).